This TCR beta chain originates from a study of T-cell reconstitution after alpha-beta-depleted transplantation in children. Findings and caveats of the study: From newly produced T cells came most of the T-cell counts and diversity one year after transplant.

Germline CDR1 WNHNN, CDR2 SYGVQD (reference sequence). This CDR3 contains 13 residues. This clonotype was observed at least ten times. Antigen unknown. Compared with germline, one end of the junction differs, possibly owing to a read error. Unique molecular identifiers were incorporated when the TCRbeta library was constructed. TCRdb processed the PCR reads anew with MiXCR; each CDR3 protein has one entry. The sample records 280,000 or so distinct CDR3 sequences, around 10% being singletons. Sequences were derived from peripheral blood, sampled 180 days after TCRalphabeta/CD19-depleted stem cell transplant. This chain uses TRBV10-1 with TRBJ2-5; 7 nucleotides agree with TRBD1. This sequence originates from a male patient under 10 years old who had a stem cell transplant for chronic granulomatous disease, so the T cells may come from the graft donor. Written as DNA, the CDR3 is TGCGCCAGCGGTGACAGGGTCGGAGAGACCCAGTACTTC. Its translation is CASGDRVGETQYF.